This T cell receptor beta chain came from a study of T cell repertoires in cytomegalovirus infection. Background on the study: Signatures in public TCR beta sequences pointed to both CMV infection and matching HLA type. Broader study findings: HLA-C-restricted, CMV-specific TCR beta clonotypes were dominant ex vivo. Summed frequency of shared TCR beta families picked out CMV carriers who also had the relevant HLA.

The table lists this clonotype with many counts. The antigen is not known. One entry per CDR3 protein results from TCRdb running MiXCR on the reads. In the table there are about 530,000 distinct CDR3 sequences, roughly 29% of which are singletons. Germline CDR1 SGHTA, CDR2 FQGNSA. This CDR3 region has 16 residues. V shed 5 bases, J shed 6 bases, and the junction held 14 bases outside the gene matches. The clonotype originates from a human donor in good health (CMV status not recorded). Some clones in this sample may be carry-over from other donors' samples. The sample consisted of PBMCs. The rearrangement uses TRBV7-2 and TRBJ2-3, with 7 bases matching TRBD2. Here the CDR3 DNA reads TGTGCCAGCAGCCCTGACGGCGGGAGCGCGAGGGATACGCAGTATTTT. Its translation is CASSPDGGSARDTQYF.